This entry lists 7 T cell receptor beta chains sequenced from one sample in a study of read filtering for tumor transcriptome and immune sequencing. Molecular barcoded adaptors covering alpha/delta and beta/gamma chains were used on 400 to 450 ng RNA. TCRdb called the reads again in MiXCR, with one record for every CDR3 protein. The sample lists roughly 93,000 distinct CDR3 sequences, roughly 21% occurring once. The sample comprised a population of CD138-negative cells sorted from bone marrow. The receptors stem from a donor over 35 with multiple myeloma.

This clonotype appeared many times. This chain connects TRBV4-1 to TRBJ2-7; 10 bases are a match to TRBD2. This CDR3 comprises 16 residues. CDR1 is MGHRA and CDR2 is YSYEKL in the germline V gene. V gave up 4 bases and J gave up 2 bases; unmatched junction bases: 8. The CDR3 is CASSPLAGAKPYEQYF. CDR3 bases: TGCGCCAGCAGCCCTCTAGCGGGGGCGAAGCCCTACGAGCAGTACTTC.

A note on this clonotype: With a much larger clone just one base away, this may be a read error. V gene TRBV7-3 combines with J gene TRBJ1-1, with D tentatively TRBD1 (5 bases). The CDR3 length is 15 residues. Germline CDR1 and CDR2: SGHTA and FQGTGA. CDR3 nucleotide sequence: TGTGCCAGCAGTCTCACGGGGCTGATGAACACTGGAGCTTTCTTT. This sequence encodes CASSLTGLMNTGAFF.

The sample holds many counts of this clonotype. The chain has TRBV7-3 and TRBJ1-1; D is uncertain. Trimming cost V 3 bases and J 2 bases, with 7 bases left between them. This CDR3 contains 13 residues. CDR1 is SGHTA, CDR2 FQGTGA, per germline. CDR3 sequence: CASSFGPNTEAFF. The CDR3 DNA follows: TGTGCCAGCAGCTTCGGTCCAAACACTGAAGCTTTCTTT. The whole variable domain, filled in from reference TRBV7-3 and TRBJ1-1, reads GAGVSQTPSNKVTEKGKYVELRCDPISGHTALYWYRQSLGQGPEFLIYFQGTGAADDSGLPNDRFFAVRPEGSVSTLKIQRTERGDSAVYLCASSFGPNTEAFFGQGTRLTVV.

This clonotype was counted between two and nine times. The chain links TRBV10-2 to TRBJ2-3; 9 nucleotides match TRBD2. With V trimmed by 3 bases and J by 6 bases, 7 bases remained unmatched. CDR3 length: 15 residues. Germline CDR1 is WSHSY and CDR2 is SAAADI. Here the CDR3 reads CASSDSGGGADTQYF. CDR3 in DNA: TGCGCCAGCAGTGATAGCGGGGGAGGAGCTGATACGCAGTATTTT.

This clonotype was counted once. A single base separates this from a much larger clone, so it may be a read error. J is TRBJ2-6 and V is TRBV4-2; D unresolved. Germline V gives CDR1 LGHNA, CDR2 YNFKEQ. The CDR3 extends over 15 amino acids. The CDR3 protein is CAGSQPSSGANVLTF. The CDR3 DNA reads as TGTGCCGGCAGCCAGCCCAGCTCTGGGGCCAACGTCCTGACTTTC.

This clonotype was recorded many times. The chain recombines TRBV7-3 with TRBJ2-1; TRBD2 aligns across 8 bases. CDR1 and CDR2 from the germline V gene are SGHTA and FQGTGA. With 2 bases clipped from V and 8 bases from J, the junction kept 14 bases outside the gene matches. The CDR3 spans 17 residues. In DNA form, the CDR3 reads TGTGCCAGCAGCTTACCGCCGGGGGGGCCGATGATAGATGAGCAGTTCTTC. Translation: CASSLPPGGPMIDEQFF.

V and J are TRBV3-1 and TRBJ2-3; a possible D gene is TRBD2 (5 bases). In germline, CDR1 is LGHDT, CDR2 YNNKEL (reference sequence). This CDR3 has 13 residues. Trimming pared 4 bases from V and 7 bases from J, leaving 12 bases between. Here the CDR3 reads CASSLISGNTQYF. The CDR3 region has the DNA TGTGCCAGCAGCCTAATCTCCGGGAATACGCAGTATTTT.